The rows below give T cell receptor beta chains drawn from one sample of a study of T cell repertoires in cytomegalovirus infection. From the reads, TCRdb called clonotypes with MiXCR, one entry per CDR3 protein. The sample holds approximately 500,000 distinct CDR3 sequences; roughly a third are singletons and the top ten take about a sixth. The antigens for these receptors are not known. Sequences were derived from cultured PBMCs, sampled from culture after CMV antigen stimulation. The receptors originated from a human donor in good health (CMV status not recorded). Some clones in this sample may be carry-over from other donors' samples. CDR3s include the opening cysteine and the closing phenylalanine or tryptophan. D genes are given only for firm matches. Rows may omit the clone size; those that give it use once, few, many or a size class.

J: TRBJ1-2
D: NA
V: TRBV7-1
size: NA
DNA: TGTGCCAGCAGCAGTAATTCGGCGATAGCCACCTTC
CDR3: CASSSNSAIATF

J: TRBJ2-5
D: NA
V: TRBV12-3/TRBV12-4
size: NA
DNA: TGTGCCAGCAGTTTAGGACGGTCCTCTCAAGAGACCCAGTACTTC
CDR3: CASSLGRSSQETQYF

J: TRBJ2-1
D: TRBD2
V: TRBV7-3
size: NA
DNA: TGTGCCAGCAGCCTCCCGGGACTAGCGGGAGGGTACAATGAGCAGTTCTTC
CDR3: CASSLPGLAGGYNEQFF

J: TRBJ1-1
D: TRBD1
V: TRBV18
size: NA
DNA: TGTGCCAGCTCAGGGACAGTTACGGACACTGAAGCTTTCTTT
CDR3: CASSGTVTDTEAFF

J: TRBJ1-5
D: TRBD1
V: TRBV28
size: NA
DNA: TGTGCCAGCAGCCCCGGGACAGGGGGATTTCAGCCCCAGCATTTT
CDR3: CASSPGTGGFQPQHF

J: TRBJ2-1
D: NA
V: TRBV28
size: few
DNA: TGTGCCAGCAGTTTTAGGGACACGATTACCTACAATGAGCAGTTCTTC
CDR3: CASSFRDTITYNEQFF

J: TRBJ2-1
D: NA
V: TRBV6-2/TRBV6-3
size: few
DNA: TGTGCCAGCAAGGCTAGCTCCTACAATGAGCAGTTCTTC
CDR3: CASKASSYNEQFF

J: TRBJ2-7
D: NA
V: TRBV6-2/TRBV6-3
size: NA
DNA: TGTGCCAGCAGGGTGGGGCAGCGTAGCGAGCAGTACTTC
CDR3: CASRVGQRSEQYF

J: TRBJ2-1
D: TRBD2
V: TRBV27
size: NA
DNA: TGTGCCAGCAGTTTCGGACTAGCGGGTCCAAGCTCCTACAATGAGCAGTTCTTC
CDR3: CASSFGLAGPSSYNEQFF

J: TRBJ2-3
D: TRBD1
V: TRBV28
size: few
DNA: TGTGCCAGCAGGACAGGGGAAGGCACAGATACGCAGTATTTT
CDR3: CASRTGEGTDTQYF

J: TRBJ2-1
D: NA
V: TRBV18
size: NA
DNA: TGTGCCAGCTCACCATTCGAGGCGGGTTACAATGAGCAGTTCTTC
CDR3: CASSPFEAGYNEQFF

J: TRBJ2-1
D: TRBD2
V: TRBV12-5
size: NA
DNA: TGTGCTAGTGGCCTAATCGGACTAGCGGCCTACAATGAGCAGTTCTTC
CDR3: CASGLIGLAAYNEQFF

J: TRBJ2-2
D: TRBD2
V: TRBV12-3/TRBV12-4
size: few
DNA: TGTGCCAGCGTACGGGGGGTCGCTACCGGGGAGCTGTTTTTT
CDR3: CASVRGVATGELFF

J: TRBJ1-1
D: NA
V: TRBV29-1
size: few
DNA: TGCAGCGTTGACGGGGACGAGGTAGCTGAAGCTTTCTTT
CDR3: CSVDGDEVAEAFF

J: TRBJ2-7
D: TRBD2
V: TRBV7-2
size: few
DNA: TGTGCCAGCAGCTTAGGACTAGCGGGGAGCGTTAGCTACTTC
CDR3: CASSLGLAGSVSYF

J: TRBJ2-2
D: TRBD2
V: TRBV27
size: NA
DNA: TGTGCCAGCAGTCAACTAGCGGGAGGTGGAAACACCGGGGAGCTGTTTTTT
CDR3: CASSQLAGGGNTGELFF

J: TRBJ2-3
D: TRBD1
V: TRBV20-1
size: NA
DNA: TGCAGTGCTAGGGGGACAGGGAGAGATACGCAGTATTTT
CDR3: CSARGTGRDTQYF

J: TRBJ2-3
D: NA
V: TRBV7-9
size: few
DNA: TGTGCCAGCATCGATACTAGAGGGACCCGCCGAGATACGCAGTATTTT
CDR3: CASIDTRGTRRDTQYF

J: TRBJ1-1
D: NA
V: TRBV18
size: few
DNA: TGTGCCAGCTCACCAACGGGACCCACTGAAGCTTTCTTT
CDR3: CASSPTGPTEAFF

J: TRBJ2-5
D: NA
V: TRBV7-2
size: NA
DNA: TGTGCCAGCAGGAAATCCGGGACTGGTCAAGAGACCCAGTACTTC
CDR3: CASRKSGTGQETQYF

J: TRBJ2-1
D: TRBD2
V: TRBV7-9
size: few
DNA: TGTGCCAGCAGCCGACTAGCGGGAGGCCCCATCCGGCAGTTCTTC
CDR3: CASSRLAGGPIRQFF

J: TRBJ2-3
D: TRBD1
V: TRBV5-1
size: NA
DNA: TGCGCCAGCAGCTCTGGACAGGGCTGGGGCACAGATACGCAGTATTTT
CDR3: CASSSGQGWGTDTQYF

J: TRBJ2-1
D: TRBD2
V: TRBV20-1
size: few
DNA: TGCAGTGCTAGAGATCTGGCGGGAGGGCTTACAAATGAGCAGTTCTTC
CDR3: CSARDLAGGLTNEQFF